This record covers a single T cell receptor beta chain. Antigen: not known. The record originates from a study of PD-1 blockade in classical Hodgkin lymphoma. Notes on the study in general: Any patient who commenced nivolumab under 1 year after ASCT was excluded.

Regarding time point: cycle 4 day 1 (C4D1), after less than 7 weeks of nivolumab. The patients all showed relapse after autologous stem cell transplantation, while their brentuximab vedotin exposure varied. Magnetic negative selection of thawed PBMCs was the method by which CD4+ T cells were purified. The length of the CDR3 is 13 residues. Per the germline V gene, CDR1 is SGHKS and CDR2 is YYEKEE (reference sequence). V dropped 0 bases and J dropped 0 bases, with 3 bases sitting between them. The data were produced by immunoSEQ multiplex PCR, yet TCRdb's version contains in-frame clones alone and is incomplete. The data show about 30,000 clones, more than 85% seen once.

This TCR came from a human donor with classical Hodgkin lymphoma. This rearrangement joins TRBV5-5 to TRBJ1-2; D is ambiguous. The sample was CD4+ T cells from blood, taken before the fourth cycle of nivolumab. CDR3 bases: TGTGCCAGCAGCTTGGAAACTAACTATGGCTACACCTTC. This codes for CASSLETNYGYTF.